The subject of this entry is one T cell receptor beta chain. The target of this receptor is not known. No per-base quality is available; no much larger clone lies one base away. This specimen belongs to a study of blood T cell repertoires in COVID-19 (dated by TCRdb to 2020 to 2022). Turning to the overall study: Collaborator samples came from the United States, Italy and Spain and covered acute and convalescent phases of COVID-19. The prospective study material was composed of cDNA or gDNA derived from T cells, B-cell-depleted T cells, or PBMCs. Subjects who had been exposed to COVID-19, were actively infected with it, or had recovered from it provided the deeply sampled blood TCRbeta repertoires that made up the dataset. A freely available public database, intended as a resource for researchers studying the immune response to SARS-CoV-2, is where the repertoires were released. The samples were drawn from the first 160 participants of the ongoing ImmuneRACE study and from over a thousand subjects provided by 6 global collaborators. The sample metadata nearly always contained a de-identified subject ID, COVID-19 status, age in years and sex. Where HLA class I and class II types were available, the types were taken from metadata supplied by the sample provider, not from assay-based typing.

TCRbeta CDR3 regions were amplified from genomic DNA using the immunoSEQ Assay, a bias-controlled multiplex PCR. From the authors' description of their analysis: Within the assay, amplification of reference gene primers was used to estimate how many nucleated cells each sample contained. To quantify the absolute abundance of each unique TCRbeta CDR3 rearrangement, sequence reads were collapsed and filtered. For each sample, productive Simpson clonality was calculated as the square root of Simpson's diversity index over productive rearrangements. Held by TCRdb, this immuneACCESS table contains in-frame sequences only and omits some clones. Under half of the omission traces to an unresolved V gene where checked; the cause of the rest is unknown. From that table come the V and J calls and clone size; the DNA was used to work out D and trimming. Here the sample has under 450,000 clones; approximately 90% occur a single time. The ten biggest clones cover 0.8% to 0.9% of the sample.

Participants in the prospective study were aged roughly 18 to 89 years, lived in under 30 United States geographic areas, and enrolled through a virtual design. In the prospective study, participants were assigned to cohorts based on the clinical history participants reported in a screening survey and a study questionnaire. A participant counted as exposed if, within 2 weeks of entering the study, that participant had been in contact with someone who had a PCR-confirmed or clinician-diagnosed COVID-19 case. In the prospective study, mobile phlebotomists collected whole blood, serum and a nasopharyngeal or oropharyngeal swab from each participant. Participants in the prospective study had the option to provide additional blood draws and questionnaires over a roughly 2-month period. Blood samples from the prospective study were shipped frozen or at room temperature prior to DNA extraction. The full study reports these points: How much clinical and demographic metadata was included differed by source and by participant, and the metadata was provided uncurated.

CDR1 SGHRS and CDR2 YFSETQ are derived from the germline V gene. V is trimmed back by 3 bases and J by 0 bases, and the junction contains 3 bases that no gene match accounts for. Including the terminal cysteine and phenylalanine, the CDR3 comprises 15 residues. Of all the DNA, just the CDR3 is kept, 45 bases in frame from base 1. The V and J genes are TRBV5-1 and TRBJ1-2; a stretch of 9 junction bases matches TRBD1. The clonotype originates from a woman between 35 and 50 years old who had been exposed to COVID-19. Sequenced: PBMCs or T cells enriched from blood (not recorded which). The DNA is TGCGCCAGCAGCTCGGGGACAGGGACTAACTATGGCTACACCTTC. This encodes CASSSGTGTNYGYTF.